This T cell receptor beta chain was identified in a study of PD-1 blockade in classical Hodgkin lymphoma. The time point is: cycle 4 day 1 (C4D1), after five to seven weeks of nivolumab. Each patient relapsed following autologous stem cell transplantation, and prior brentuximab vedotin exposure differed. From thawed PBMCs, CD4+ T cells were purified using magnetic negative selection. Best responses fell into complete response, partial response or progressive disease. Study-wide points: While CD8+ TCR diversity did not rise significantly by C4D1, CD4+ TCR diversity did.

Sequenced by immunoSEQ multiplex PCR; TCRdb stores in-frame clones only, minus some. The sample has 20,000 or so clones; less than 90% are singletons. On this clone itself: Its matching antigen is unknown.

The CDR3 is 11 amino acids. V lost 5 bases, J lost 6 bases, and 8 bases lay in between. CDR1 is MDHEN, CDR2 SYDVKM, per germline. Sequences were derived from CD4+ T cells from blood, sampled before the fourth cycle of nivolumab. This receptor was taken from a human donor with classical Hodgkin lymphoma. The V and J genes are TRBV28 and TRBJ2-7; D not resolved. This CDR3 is CASSKNAEQYF. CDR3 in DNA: TGTGCCAGCAGTAAAAATGCCGAGCAGTACTTC.